This T cell receptor (beta chain) was identified in a study of beta chain features in type 1 diabetes. Whole-study results and caveats: Among type 1 diabetes patients, VDJ junctions had fewer insertions and more deletions. Significant though moderate, a shortening of TCRB CDR3s appeared in all four CD4+ subsets of Type 1 diabetes patients. Compared with healthy donors, patients appeared to share more similar naive, central memory and regulatory TCRB repertoires. High-TCR-expressing cells could be over-represented by cDNA sequencing.

The sequenced template was cDNA made from the entire isolated RNA. An average of approximately 4 million reads was obtained for naive, central memory and regulatory T cell samples. Only in-frame clones appear in the TCRdb table, and some are missing; sequencing was by immunoSEQ multiplex PCR. This table has 600,000 to 700,000 clones, over 10% appearing once. There are a few counts of this clone. As yet, its antigen is unknown. The same CDR3 is also encoded by other DNA sequences in this sample. The specimen was naive CD4+ T cells from blood. The sequence came from a man aged 30 to 45 with type 1 diabetes.

DNA of the CDR3: TGTGCCAGCAGCCAGGATTCCAATCAGCCCCAGCATTTT. Encoded protein: CASSQDSNQPQHF. The V gene is TRBV14, the J gene TRBJ1-5; D is uncertain. Trimming shortened V by 3 bases and J by 3 bases, and 6 bases separated the two germline ends. Germline V lookup: CDR1 SGHDN, CDR2 FVKESK. The CDR3 is 13 amino acids.